This T cell receptor (beta chain) was sequenced for a study of blood T cell repertoires in COVID-19. TCRdb's copy holds only in-frame clones and misses some; the assay was immunoSEQ multiplex PCR. The repertoire has about 280,000 clones, about 88% of them found once; the top ten carry roughly 13%. The germline CDR1 and CDR2 sequences are SGHVS and FQNEAQ. The V and J ends lost 3 bases and 4 bases, in that order; junction bases with no gene match: 10. The CDR3 loop spans 17 amino acids. This TCR came from a woman in her seventies with COVID-19, enrolled during active disease. The chain carries TRBV7-8 and TRBJ2-7; 12 bases map to TRBD2. The sequencing sample was made of peripheral blood. Written as DNA, the CDR3 is TGTGCCAGCAGCTTCGCGGACTCGACTAGCGGGGGTTACGAGCAGTACTTC. Protein sequence: CASSFADSTSGGYEQYF.